This T cell receptor (beta chain) appears in the sequencing data of a study of PD-1 blockade in classical Hodgkin lymphoma. The method was immunoSEQ multiplex PCR; TCRdb's version includes in-frame clones alone and lacks a portion of them. The repertoire holds some 10,000 clones, with almost 85% as singletons. As to this clone: Its specificity is not known.

General study points: With CD4+ cells, TCR diversity rose significantly by C4D1, but not with CD8+ cells. TCR diversity at baseline was reported to be reduced in newly diagnosed patients relative to healthy donors. Patients excluded were those beginning nivolumab under 1 year after ASCT.

Relapse after autologous stem cell transplantation occurred in every patient, and brentuximab vedotin exposure varied. Sequencing was performed on peripheral blood mononuclear cells (PBMCs), taken before the second cycle of nivolumab. The origin of this receptor is a human donor with classical Hodgkin lymphoma.

Written as DNA, the CDR3 is TGTGCCAGCAGCTACGCGAGGGTCTCGGCCCAAGAGACCCAGTACTTC. It codes for CASSYARVSAQETQYF. V gene TRBV7-8 combines with J gene TRBJ2-5; possible D gene TRBD2, 5 bases. This CDR3 has 16 residues. From germline, CDR1 is SGHVS and CDR2 FQNEAQ. Trimming pared 4 bases from V and 1 base from J, leaving 16 bases between.